This T cell receptor (beta chain) was documented in a study of T cell changes during pregnancy in multiple sclerosis. Here immunoSEQ multiplex PCR was the method, and the copy in TCRdb shows in-frame clones only, minus some. The table shows roughly 93,000 clones, with about 92% occurring only once. This CDR3 region has 15 residues. Trimming removed 3 bases at V and 9 bases at J, with 16 bases between. Germline assignment: CDR1 SGHRS and CDR2 YFSETQ. This clone showed up just once. The specimen comprised peripheral blood, sampled after pregnancy. The source is a female donor with multiple sclerosis, enrolled in a pregnancy study. The chain recombines TRBV5-1 with TRBJ1-6, with D possibly matching TRBD1 (6 bases). CDR3 nucleotides: TGCGCCAGCAGCTCGGGGGGGCGGAAGGGTTCACCCCTCCACTTT. This sequence encodes CASSSGGRKGSPLHF.